This TCR beta chain was documented in a study of T cell repertoires in cytomegalovirus infection. This clonotype was observed at least ten times. TCRdb independently ran MiXCR on the reads; one entry per CDR3 protein. Among around 280,000 distinct CDR3 sequences listed, approximately 8.9% were seen once. There are 16 residues in the CDR3. V lost 3 bases, J lost 4 bases, and 19 bases lay in between. The specimen was PBMCs. The sequence came from a human donor in good health (CMV status not recorded). Some clones in this sample may be carry-over from other donors' samples. This rearrangement joins TRBV12-3 or TRBV12-4 to TRBJ2-7, with D perhaps TRBD1 (5 bases). CDR3: CASSFGLTGFPYEQYV. For the CDR3, the DNA is TGTGCCAGCAGTTTCGGCCTTACAGGCTTCCCATACGAGCAGTACGTC.